Following are 5 T cell receptor beta chains from one sample sequenced in a study of cytomegalovirus exposure and HLA in healthy donors. Libraries were prepared by immunoSEQ multiplex PCR; TCRdb keeps only in-frame clonotypes and omits some of them. Here the sample spans some 250,000 clones, around 91% being singletons. Sequenced: PBMCs. Receptor source: a woman in her 30s in good health and CMV-seronegative.

The genes are TRBV4-2 and TRBJ2-1; D gene ambiguous. Between the trimmed V and J ends, which lost 1 base and 9 bases, there was a span of 10 bases. Per the germline V gene, CDR1 is LGHNA and CDR2 is YNFKEQ. CDR3 length: 13 amino acids. CDR3 sequence: CASSQAQPGEQFF. The CDR3 bases are TGTGCCAGCAGCCAAGCGCAGCCAGGTGAGCAGTTCTTC.

The chain joins TRBV15 to TRBJ1-2; a possible D gene is TRBD1 (5 bases). The V and J ends lost 7 bases and 4 bases respectively, with 22 bases between them. The CDR3 totals 16 residues. Germline CDR1 LNHNV, CDR2 YYDKDF (reference sequence). The CDR3 region has the DNA TGTGCCACCACCAGTTCGGACACCCTGCATGCCTATGGCTACACCTTC. Residues: CATTSSDTLHAYGYTF.

This chain links TRBV10-3 with TRBJ2-1; 13 nucleotides match TRBD2. Germline CDR1 is ENHRY and CDR2 is SYGVKD. This CDR3 spans 19 amino acids. The junction had 14 bases not matched to a gene; V was cut back by 0 bases and J by 9 bases. In nucleotides, the CDR3 is TGTGCCATCAGTGAGTCTACCGATCGTGGACTAGCGGGAGAGTTTGAGCAGTTCTTC. It codes for CAISESTDRGLAGEFEQFF.

This clone was seen more than once but under ten times. Here the CDR3 reads CASSVVGAGNQPQHF. The CDR3 nucleotides read TGTGCCAGCAGTGTTGTGGGGGCCGGGAATCAGCCCCAGCATTTT. This chain uses TRBV28 with TRBJ1-5; perhaps TRBD1 as D (6 bases). The CDR3 is 15 amino acids. CDR1 is MDHEN, CDR2 SYDVKM, per germline. V gave up 5 bases and J gave up 4 bases, with 15 bases separating them. Looking up the rest from reference TRBV28 and TRBJ1-5 gives the full variable domain: DVKVTQSSRYLVKRTGEKVFLECVQDMDHENMFWYRQDPGLGLRLIYFSYDVKMKEKGDIPEGYSVSREKKERFSLILESASTNQTSMYLCASSVVGAGNQPQHFGDGTRLSIL.

This chain uses TRBV6-5 with TRBJ1-2; 9 bases line up with TRBD1. Germline values: CDR1 MNHEY, CDR2 SVGAGI. There are 12 residues in the CDR3. V shed 6 bases and J 6 bases; nucleotides not matched to a gene: 2. The CDR3 DNA follows: TGTGCCAGCAGGAGGACAGGGGATGGCTACACCTTC. Translation: CASRRTGDGYTF.